This TCR beta chain was documented in a study of shared clonotypes between healthy human individuals. Study-level points and caveats: Shared across a few donors were around 5% of the naive CD4 clonotypes.

Donors, without exception, were Caucasian adults residing in Nashville, Tennessee. Subsets obtained from CD4+ cells comprised CD45RA+ naive and CD45RA-negative memory cells. V lost 7 bases and J lost 4, with 13 bases in between. The CDR3 spans 14 residues. Germline-derived CDR1 and CDR2 are SNHLY and FYNNEI. In the original workflow: Filtering differed, since immunoSEQ gave only junction sequences and no quality scores. The table came from immunoSEQ multiplex PCR; TCRdb's copy has only in-frame clones and leaves some out. The D gene and trimming were derived from the DNA, and the V and J assignments and clone size from that table. The table records approximately 2.5 million clones, 93% of them present only once. Remarks on this clone: The antigen remains undetermined.

The chain joins TRBV2 to TRBJ2-2; no definite D call. The TCR was taken from a man in his late teens or twenties in good health. Some clones in this sample may be carry-over from other donors' samples. Sequencing used naive CD4+ T cells from PBMCs. As to subset: CD45RA+ positively selected. CDR3 nucleotides: TGTGCCAGCATGAAGGAGACGGTCACCGGGGAGCTGTTTTTT. Translation: CASMKETVTGELFF.